A single sample is the source of the 17 T cell receptor beta chains below, sequenced in a study of OX40 agonist ivuxolimab in advanced cancers. Only in-frame clones appear in the TCRdb table, and some are missing; sequencing was by immunoSEQ multiplex PCR. The table includes roughly 49,000 clones, 85% to 90% detected once. The sample was CD4+ or CD8+ T cells sorted from blood, taken in a trial of the OX40 agonist ivuxolimab. The receptors come from an adult with an advanced solid tumor such as melanoma, head and neck, liver or kidney cancer.

The chain uses TRBV6-1 and TRBJ1-2, with TRBD1 matching over 7 bases. This CDR3 spans 14 amino acids. V trimming: 7 bases; J trimming: 3 bases; junction bases outside the gene matches: 8. The germline CDR1 and CDR2 sequences are MNHNS and SASEGT. The CDR3 spells CASTAGTDDYGYTF. CDR3 in DNA: TGTGCCAGCACCGCGGGGACAGACGACTATGGCTACACCTTC.

CDR3 sequence reads: CASSLFGAVYEQYF. The CDR3 DNA sequence: TGTGCCAGCAGCTTATTCGGGGCGGTCTACGAGCAGTACTTC. The chain has TRBV5-4 and TRBJ2-7, with D perhaps TRBD1 or TRBD2 (5 bases each). V was clipped by 2 bases and J by 3 bases, with 12 bases between them. Germline values: CDR1 SGHNT, CDR2 YYREEE (reference sequence). The CDR3 consists of 14 residues.

This clone was picked up one time. This chain links TRBV7-2 with TRBJ2-7, with no clear D. Between the trimmed V and J ends, which lost 5 bases and 2 bases, there was a span of 7 bases. The CDR3 is made up of 12 amino acids. Germline loops: CDR1 SGHTA, CDR2 FQGNSA. The CDR3 region is CASSPLTYEQYF. CDR3 DNA sequence: TGTGCCAGCAGCCCTTTAACCTACGAGCAGTACTTC.

The J gene is TRBJ1-2, the V gene TRBV5-1; maybe TRBD1 (5 bases). Trimming shortened V by 2 bases and J by 7 bases, and 9 bases separated the two germline ends. Germline V gene lookup returns CDR1 SGHRS and CDR2 YFSETQ. The length of the CDR3 is 12 residues. CDR3 DNA: TGCGCCAGCAGCTTTAACAGGATTGGCTACACCTTC. As protein: CASSFNRIGYTF. Drawing the rest from reference TRBV5-1 and TRBJ1-2, the complete variable domain is KAGVTQTPRYLIKTRGQQVTLSCSPISGHRSVSWYQQTPGQGLQFLFEYFSETQRNKGNFPGRFSGRQFSNSRSEMNVSTLELGDSALYLCASSFNRIGYTFGSGTRLTVV.

The chain recombines TRBV4-3 with TRBJ1-2, with D possibly TRBD1 on 5 matching bases. The CDR3 covers 15 residues. Germline loops: CDR1 LGHNA, CDR2 YSLEER. V lost 3 bases, J lost 8 bases, and 19 bases lay in between. This CDR3 is CASSQEPQGTYGYTF. The DNA of the CDR3 is TGCGCCAGCAGCCAGGAACCTCAAGGGACTTACGGCTACACCTTC.

The CDR3 reads CASSQDEDRGRQFF. CDR3 DNA: TGCGCCAGCAGCCAGGACGAGGACAGGGGGAGGCAGTTCTTC. The rearrangement joins TRBV4-3 to TRBJ2-1, with 10 bases lining up with TRBD1. V lost 3 bases, J lost 12 bases, and 8 bases stayed unmatched. CDR1 and CDR2 from the germline V gene are LGHNA and YSLEER. This CDR3 is built from 14 residues.

A single count supports this clone. The chain is built from TRBV10-3 and TRBJ1-2; D is possibly TRBD1 (5 bases). CDR3 length: 14 amino acids. Trimming removed 8 bases from V and 8 bases from J, with 21 bases in between. CDR1 and CDR2 from the germline V gene are ENHRY and SYGVKD. CDR3 sequence: CAIPRGGTLQGYTF. In DNA form, the CDR3 reads TGTGCCATCCCCCGGGGGGGAACTCTTCAGGGCTACACCTTC.

This chain joins TRBV2 and TRBJ1-1, with 7 bases matching TRBD1. Germline loops: CDR1 SNHLY, CDR2 FYNNEI. V shed 5 bases, J shed 0 bases, and the junction held 9 bases outside the gene matches. The CDR3 contains 16 residues. The CDR3 spells CASSPPGTVMNTEAFF. As DNA, the CDR3 is TGTGCCAGCAGTCCCCCCGGGACAGTCATGAACACTGAAGCTTTCTTT.

V is TRBV12-5 and J is TRBJ1-4, with D possibly being TRBD1 (5 bases). CDR3 length: 15 residues. Trimming cost V 6 bases and J 8 bases, with 19 bases left between them. Germline CDR1 LGHNT, CDR2 FRNRAP. The CDR3 DNA reads TGTGCTAGTGGCCACGTTGGCAGGGTACAGGAAAAACTGTTTTTT. Protein sequence: CASGHVGRVQEKLFF.

The genes are TRBV4-3 and TRBJ2-5; the match to TRBD1 covers 12 bases. Gene TRBJ2-7 matches the end of the DNA better, so the J call may be wrong. Germline lookup yields CDR1 LGHNA and CDR2 YSLEER. The CDR3 has 19 residues. The CDR3 sequence is CASSQGPSGQGAGSYEQYF. The CDR3 DNA reads as TGCGCCAGCAGCCAAGGGCCTTCGGGACAGGGGGCGGGTTCCTACGAGCAGTACTTC.

V gene TRBV19 combines with J gene TRBJ2-7, with D hard to call. The CDR3 spans 13 residues. Germline V gene data show CDR1 as LNHDA and CDR2 as SQIVND (reference sequence). V was shortened by 7 bases and J by 5 bases, with 15 bases between the two germline ends. CDR3: CASNEYSGNEQYF. The CDR3 DNA follows: TGTGCCAGTAACGAGTACTCCGGTAACGAGCAGTACTTC.

The chain combines TRBV28 with TRBJ1-1, with TRBD1 matching over 7 bases. V lost 0 bases, J lost 4 bases, and 17 bases stayed unmatched. Germline-derived CDR1 and CDR2 are MDHEN and SYDVKM. The CDR3 is 19 amino acids. CDR3 region: CASSLWGGRGGIRGTEAFF. CDR3 bases: TGTGCCAGCAGTTTATGGGGCGGCAGGGGGGGGATTAGAGGCACTGAAGCTTTCTTT.

The gene calls are TRBV9 and TRBJ1-3; possible D gene TRBD1, 6 bases. CDR3 size: 16 residues. Germline assignment: CDR1 SGDLS and CDR2 YYNGEE. Trimming removed 1 base from V and 6 bases from J, with 17 bases in between. The CDR3: CASSVPHAGGENTIYF. CDR3 DNA: TGTGCCAGCAGCGTACCCCATGCGGGGGGCGAAAACACCATATATTTT.

The rearrangement uses TRBV7-3 and TRBJ1-1; maybe TRBD1 (5 bases). Trimming shortened V by 8 bases and J by 8 bases, and 15 bases separated the two germline ends. Germline lookup yields CDR1 SGHTA and CDR2 FQGTGA. CDR3 length: 12 amino acids. The CDR3 coding sequence is TGTGCCAGCCTGAAGGTTTGGGGGGAAGCTTTCTTT. Protein: CASLKVWGEAFF.

The chain carries TRBV6-1 and TRBJ2-3; TRBD1 matches at 7 bases. Germline V CDR1 and CDR2: MNHNS, SASEGT. Trimming cost V 2 bases and J 4 bases; bases outside gene matches: 0. The CDR3 extends over 13 amino acids. The CDR3 sequence: CASSETGADTQYF. The CDR3 DNA reads TGTGCCAGCAGTGAAACAGGGGCAGATACGCAGTATTTT.

The chain recombines TRBV5-1 with TRBJ2-7; the D gene is possibly TRBD2 (6 bases). The CDR3 length is 13 residues. CDR1 and CDR2 (germline): SGHRS, YFSETQ. The ends were cut back, 0 bases at V and 6 bases at J, with 10 bases in the middle. The CDR3 DNA is TGCGCCAGCAGCTTGGTGCCGGAGGGCGAGCAGTACTTC. It specifies CASSLVPEGEQYF.

The chain recombines TRBV9 with TRBJ2-1; D gene unclear. The CDR3 is 15 amino acids. With 3 bases removed from V and 7 bases from J, the gap between germline ends came to 17 bases. Germline lookup yields CDR1 SGDLS and CDR2 YYNGEE. CDR3 sequence (DNA): TGTGCCAGCAGCGCCAGACTGGGGTACATGAATGAGCAGTTCTTC. Translating gives CASSARLGYMNEQFF.